Below are 10 T cell receptor beta chains sequenced from a single sample in a study of T-cell reconstitution after alpha-beta-depleted transplantation in children. Unique molecular identifiers tagged the TCRbeta library. TCRdb analysed the PCR reads with MiXCR anew, one entry per CDR3 protein. Among hundreds of thousands of distinct CDR3 sequences, 16% were seen once, and the ten largest hold about 1.1%. The specimen comprised PBMCs from the stem cell graft donor, sampled from the stem cell graft. Receptors were obtained from a human donor who donated a stem cell graft to a child with acute myeloid leukemia.

J is TRBJ1-5 and V is TRBV6-5; no clear D. Germline V gives CDR1 MNHEY, CDR2 SVGAGI. Trimming took off 0 bases at V and 4 bases at J, with 10 bases between the two ends. The CDR3 covers 15 residues. CDR3 sequence: CASSYSRLGNQPQHF. CDR3 DNA: TGTGCCAGCAGTTACTCGCGTCTCGGGAATCAGCCCCAGCATTTT.

This rearrangement joins TRBV5-5 to TRBJ2-4; TRBD2 might be the D (5 bases). Germline CDR1 and CDR2: SGHKS and YYEKEE (reference sequence). V was clipped by 2 bases and J by 9 bases, with 6 bases between them. The CDR3 spans 11 residues. In DNA form, the CDR3 reads TGTGCCAGCAGCTTCGGGGTCATTCAGTACTTC. Encoded protein: CASSFGVIQYF.

The gene calls are TRBV6-5 and TRBJ2-2; 7 nucleotides line up with TRBD1. CDR3 length: 16 residues. Looked up from germline, CDR1 is MNHEY and CDR2 is SVGAGI. V was pared by 2 bases and J by 6 bases, with 9 bases of the junction left unmatched. The CDR3 nucleotides are TGTGCCAGCAGTTACCTGACAGGGCTGAGGGCCGGGGAGCTGTTTTTT. It yields the protein CASSYLTGLRAGELFF.

This clonotype has just a few counts. The chain carries TRBV7-6 and TRBJ2-2; 11 bases map to TRBD2. Trimming cost V 6 bases and J 7 bases; bases outside gene matches: 7. Germline assignment: CDR1 SGHVS and CDR2 FNYEAQ. CDR3 length: 15 amino acids. The CDR3 reads CASRQTSGAIGELFF. The CDR3 region has the DNA TGTGCCAGCAGACAGACTAGCGGGGCGATCGGGGAGCTGTTTTTT.

A few counts support this clonotype. The rearrangement links TRBV27 to TRBJ2-5, with D perhaps assigned TRBD1 or TRBD2 (5 bases each). Trimming took off 5 bases at V and 5 bases at J, with 24 bases between the two ends. The CDR3 spans 17 residues. CDR1 and CDR2 from the germline V gene are MNHEY and SMNVEV (reference sequence). The CDR3 DNA reads as TGTGCCAGCAGTCCTTCTCCCGGGACCCAACCGGGGGAGACCCAGTACTTC. Residues: CASSPSPGTQPGETQYF.

This clonotype was seen ten or more times. This chain joins TRBV5-6 and TRBJ2-7, with D hard to call. Germline V gene sequence: CDR1 SGHDT, CDR2 YYEEEE. V was shortened by 1 base and J by 2 bases, with 4 bases between the two germline ends. This CDR3 contains 12 residues. The CDR3: CASSLFPYEQYF. The CDR3, as DNA: TGTGCCAGCAGCTTGTTCCCCTACGAGCAGTACTTC.

This clonotype was found many times. The chain uses TRBV20-1 and TRBJ2-1, with 10 positions matching TRBD1. V lost 5 bases, J lost 9 bases, and 7 bases stayed unmatched. CDR3 size: 13 residues. Germline CDR1 reads DFQATT; CDR2 reads SNEGSKA (reference sequence). The CDR3 is CSAETGGTGEQFF. CDR3 DNA sequence: TGCAGTGCTGAGACAGGGGGCACGGGTGAGCAGTTCTTC.

This clonotype has ten or more counts. V is TRBV30 and J is TRBJ2-1, with a possible D match to TRBD1 (5 bases). Germline loops: CDR1 GTSNPN, CDR2 SVGIG (reference sequence). CDR3 length: 14 amino acids. V gave up 2 bases and J gave up 4 bases, with 12 bases separating them. The CDR3 sequence: CAWSPKTAYNEQFF. Written as DNA, the CDR3 is TGTGCCTGGAGTCCTAAGACAGCTTACAATGAGCAGTTCTTC. The entire variable domain, with the rest obtained from reference TRBV30 and TRBJ2-1, is as follows: SQTIHQWPATLVQPVGSPLSLECTVEGTSNPNLYWYRQAAGRGLQLLFYSVGIGQISSEVPQNLSASRPQDRQFILSSKKLLLSDSGFYLCAWSPKTAYNEQFFGPGTRLTVL.

The chain is built from TRBV29-1 and TRBJ1-1; the match to TRBD1 covers 7 bases. The CDR3 consists of 14 residues. Germline-derived CDR1 and CDR2 are SQVTM and ANQGSEA. Trimming at V came to 0 bases and at J to 1 base, leaving 2 bases not matched to a gene. CDR3 sequence (DNA): TGCAGCGTTGAAGATGACAGGGAGAACACTGAAGCTTTCTTT. Residues: CSVEDDRENTEAFF. The full variable domain, with the rest looked up from reference TRBV29-1 and TRBJ1-1, is SAVISQKPSRDICQRGTSLTIQCQVDSQVTMMFWYRQQPGQSLTLIATANQGSEATYESGFVIDKFPISRPNLTFSTLTVSNMSPEDSSIYLCSVEDDRENTEAFFGQGTRLTVV.

The rearrangement joins TRBV7-8 to TRBJ2-7, with 7 bases fitting TRBD2. The CDR3 runs to 16 residues. The germline V gene has CDR1 SGHVS and CDR2 FQNEAQ. The J segment lost 3 bases and the V segment lost 8 bases, leaving 16 bases of the junction unmatched. CDR3 in amino acids: CASSSPSTSTFYEQYF. CDR3 nucleotides: TGTGCCAGCTCTTCCCCCTCGACTAGCACCTTCTACGAGCAGTACTTC.